This TCR beta chain was retrieved from a study of CD8 T cells in Susac syndrome. It was with random hexamers that 0.5 to 1 ug RNA was reverse transcribed. It was immunoSEQ multiplex PCR that amplified TCR beta CDR3 across 54 Vbeta and 13 Jbeta. TCRdb re-analysed the immunoSEQ multiplex PCR reads in MiXCR, keeping a single row per CDR3 protein. The sample consists of some 450,000 distinct CDR3 sequences, approximately 85% of them appearing once. High-throughput TCR beta sequencing covered peripheral CD8+ and CD4+ T cells. The study used treatment-naive patients who had stable or active relapsing-remitting disease as multiple sclerosis controls. This clonotype has just a few counts. The sequencing input was CD8+ T cells from PBMCs. The TCR was taken from a human donor with multiple sclerosis.

The CDR3 here is CASSLMAGFSTDTQYF. CDR3 DNA: TGTGCCAGCAGCCTTATGGCGGGCTTTAGCACAGATACGCAGTATTTT. V is TRBV6-1 and J is TRBJ2-3, with D possibly matching TRBD2 (5 bases). The V and J ends lost 6 bases and 0 bases respectively, with 16 bases between them. The CDR3 runs to 16 residues. Germline values: CDR1 MNHNS, CDR2 SASEGT.